The 21 T cell receptor beta chains in this list originate from one sample, sequenced in a study of T cell responses to AZD1222 COVID-19 vaccine. Only in-frame clones appear in the TCRdb table, and some are missing; sequencing was by immunoSEQ multiplex PCR. This sample carries 100,000 to 150,000 clones, about 90% of them seen once, and the ten largest clones take about 1.4%. The input for sequencing was peripheral blood, taken on day 0 of AZD1222 vaccination. These receptors came from an adult in good health.

The chain uses TRBV5-4 and TRBJ2-1, with D perhaps TRBD1 (6 bases). The CDR3 runs 17 residues. Trimming took 0 bases from V and 5 from J, leaving 18 bases between them. Germline loops: CDR1 SGHNT, CDR2 YYREEE (reference sequence). CDR3 coding DNA: TGTGCCAGCAGCTTGGGACGACAGGTAGAAGGAGACAATGAGCAGTTCTTC. Translating it yields CASSLGRQVEGDNEQFF. The whole variable domain, remainder taken from reference TRBV5-4 and TRBJ2-1, is ETGVTQSPTHLIKTRGQQVTLRCSSQSGHNTVSWYQQALGQGPQFIFQYYREEENGRGNFPPRFSGLQFPNYSSELNVNALELDDSALYLCASSLGRQVEGDNEQFFGPGTRLTVL.

The V and J genes are TRBV10-3 and TRBJ2-7; possible D gene TRBD2, 6 bases. The length of the CDR3 is 17 residues. The germline V and J ends were trimmed by 6 bases and 0 bases, with 21 bases remaining between them. Germline V gene data show CDR1 as ENHRY and CDR2 as SYGVKD. The CDR3: CAIRDITAEGSSYEQYF. CDR3 coding DNA: TGTGCCATCAGGGATATCACAGCGGAGGGGAGCTCCTACGAGCAGTACTTC.

This chain joins TRBV19 and TRBJ2-5; possibly TRBD2 for D (6 bases). This CDR3 region has 15 residues. Trimming removed 5 bases at V and 5 bases at J, with 18 bases between. CDR1 is LNHDA and CDR2 is SQIVND in the germline V gene (reference sequence). The CDR3 sequence is CASSERWEELETQYF. CDR3 DNA sequence: TGTGCCAGTAGTGAGAGGTGGGAGGAACTCGAGACCCAGTACTTC. Combining the CDR3 with reference TRBV19 and TRBJ2-5 gives the whole variable domain DGGITQSPKYLFRKEGQNVTLSCEQNLNHDAMYWYRQDPGQGLRLIYYSQIVNDFQKGDIAEGYSVSREKKESFPLTVTSAQKNPTAFYLCASSERWEELETQYFGPGTRLLVL.

V gene TRBV5-1 combines with J gene TRBJ2-5; D gene ambiguous. V gave up 4 bases and J gave up 5 bases, with 9 bases separating them. CDR1 and CDR2 (germline): SGHRS, YFSETQ. This CDR3 contains 12 residues. The CDR3 DNA follows: TGCGCCAGCAGCGGGTCTCGGGAGACCCAGTACTTC. Residues: CASSGSRETQYF.

The chain combines TRBV12-5 with TRBJ2-5; no definite D call. V shed 5 bases and J shed 2 bases, with 15 bases lying between them. CDR1 and CDR2 from the germline V gene are LGHNT and FRNRAP. This CDR3 has 15 amino acids. CDR3 region: CASGQGRAYQETQYF. The CDR3 bases are TGTGCTAGTGGTCAAGGACGGGCTTATCAAGAGACCCAGTACTTC.

The V call is TRBV27, the J call TRBJ1-5; D perhaps matches TRBD1 (5 bases). Trimming cost V 5 bases and J 6 bases, with 20 bases left between them. The CDR3 runs 16 residues. Germline-derived CDR1 and CDR2 are MNHEY and SMNVEV (reference sequence). The CDR3 region is CASSTRDAGGSQPQHF. For the CDR3, the DNA is TGTGCCAGCAGTACTCGGGACGCCGGGGGGAGTCAGCCCCAGCATTTT.

The rearrangement uses TRBV27 and TRBJ2-7; possibly TRBD1 or TRBD2 for D (5 bases each). Germline lookup yields CDR1 MNHEY and CDR2 SMNVEV (reference sequence). The V end was cut by 6 bases, the J end by 0 bases, with 15 bases between. The CDR3 has 15 residues. The CDR3 region has the DNA TGTGCCAGCAGGCCCCTTGGGGGAAGCTCCTACGAGCAGTACTTC. This codes for CASRPLGGSSYEQYF.

V is TRBV27 and J is TRBJ1-1; D gene unclear. The CDR3 covers 15 residues. The germline V and J ends were trimmed by 0 bases and 5 bases, with 13 bases remaining between them. Looked up from germline, CDR1 is MNHEY and CDR2 is SMNVEV (reference sequence). CDR3 loop: CASSLSNLGNTEAFF. The CDR3 DNA reads as TGTGCCAGCAGTTTATCGAATCTTGGGAATACTGAAGCTTTCTTT.

The CDR3 sequence is CATSRSGYEQYF. The CDR3 DNA reads as TGTGCCACCAGTCGGAGCGGCTACGAGCAGTACTTC. The genes are TRBV24-1 and TRBJ2-7; TRBD2 is a possible D gene (5 bases). The CDR3 runs 12 residues. Trimming removed 6 bases at V and 3 bases at J, with 8 bases between. From germline, CDR1 is KGHDR and CDR2 SFDVKD.

The chain links TRBV7-9 to TRBJ2-7; D is possibly TRBD1 (6 bases). V was trimmed by 3 bases and J by 1 base, leaving 13 bases between them. Germline V lookup: CDR1 SEHNR, CDR2 FQNEAQ (reference sequence). The CDR3 consists of 15 residues. Here the CDR3 reads CASSLDSTPSYEQYF. The CDR3 DNA reads as TGTGCCAGCAGCTTGGACAGTACCCCATCCTACGAGCAGTACTTC.

This clone was seen a handful of times. The rearrangement joins TRBV20-1 to TRBJ2-1, with 14 bases matching TRBD2. The CDR3 contains 14 residues. V shed 5 bases, J shed 8 bases, and the junction held 5 bases outside the gene matches. CDR1 is DFQATT, CDR2 SNEGSKA, per germline (reference sequence). Here the CDR3 DNA reads TGCAGTGCTGGTGGGACTAGCGGGAGTGATGAGCAGTTCTTC. Its protein product is CSAGGTSGSDEQFF.

The chain is built from TRBV6-5 and TRBJ1-4; 8 bases match TRBD1. Germline assignment: CDR1 MNHEY and CDR2 SVGAGI. This CDR3 comprises 14 residues. J lost 6 bases, V lost 6 bases, and 6 bases had no gene match. CDR3 amino acids: CASRRQGLDEKLFF. The CDR3 DNA reads TGTGCCAGCAGACGACAGGGGTTGGATGAAAAACTGTTTTTT.

The rearrangement links TRBV11-3 to TRBJ1-1, with D maybe TRBD1 (6 bases). CDR1 SGHNT and CDR2 YENEEA come from the germline V gene. The germline V and J ends were trimmed by 7 bases and 0 bases, with 9 bases remaining between them. The CDR3 covers 13 residues. CDR3 residues: CASNGQLNTEAFF. The CDR3 nucleotides read TGTGCCAGCAACGGACAGCTGAACACTGAAGCTTTCTTT.

The chain links TRBV28 to TRBJ1-1, with TRBD1 as a possible D gene (6 bases). The V and J ends lost 6 bases and 5 bases respectively, with 10 bases between them. This CDR3 comprises 12 residues. CDR1 is MDHEN, CDR2 SYDVKM, per germline. The CDR3 protein is CASRTDRTEAFF. DNA for the CDR3: TGTGCCAGCAGGACGGACAGAACTGAAGCTTTCTTT.

This sequence joins TRBV29-1 and TRBJ1-2; D remains unclear. Looked up from germline, CDR1 is SQVTM and CDR2 is ANQGSEA. V was pared by 4 bases and J by 0 bases, with 12 bases between. The CDR3 sequence is 14 residues long. CDR3 in DNA: TGCAGCGTTGGAGGTGGCCTTCCTAACTATGGCTACACCTTC. This encodes CSVGGGLPNYGYTF.

This chain uses TRBV14 with TRBJ1-2, with TRBD1 matching over 7 bases. The CDR3 runs 13 residues. V shed 2 bases, J shed 4 bases, and the junction held 1 base outside the gene matches. Germline V gives CDR1 SGHDN, CDR2 FVKESK. The CDR3 sequence: CASSQNRGYGYTF. The CDR3, as DNA: TGTGCCAGCAGCCAAAACAGGGGCTATGGCTACACCTTC. The entire variable domain, with the rest obtained from reference TRBV14 and TRBJ1-2, is as follows: EAGVTQFPSHSVIEKGQTVTLRCDPISGHDNLYWYRRVMGKEIKFLLHFVKESKQDESGMPNNRFLAERTGGTYSTLKVQPAELEDSGVYFCASSQNRGYGYTFGSGTRLTVV.

This rearrangement joins TRBV6-1 to TRBJ2-1; D may be TRBD2 (6 bases). From germline, CDR1 is MNHNS and CDR2 SASEGT. The V gene lost 3 bases and the J gene lost 8 bases, with 11 bases spanning the gap. CDR3 length: 13 residues. This chain's CDR3 is CASSEGRGDEQFF. DNA for the CDR3: TGTGCCAGCAGTGAGGGTCGCGGGGATGAGCAGTTCTTC.

The V call is TRBV6-2 or TRBV6-3, the J call TRBJ2-1; D is unresolved. The CDR3 loop spans 16 amino acids. Germline lookup yields CDR1 MNHEY and CDR2 SVGEGT. Between the trimmed V and J ends, which lost 0 bases and 2 bases, there was a span of 11 bases. CDR3 sequence reads: CASSYSRGPPYNEQFF. The CDR3 DNA reads as TGTGCCAGCAGTTACTCGAGAGGACCTCCCTACAATGAGCAGTTCTTC.

V is TRBV9 and J is TRBJ2-7; D remains unclear. The CDR3 contains 15 residues. Germline loops: CDR1 SGDLS, CDR2 YYNGEE. V shed 4 bases and J shed 0 bases, with 14 bases lying between them. CDR3 amino acids: CASSPGYTSSYEQYF. DNA of the CDR3: TGTGCCAGCAGCCCGGGCTATACGTCCTCCTACGAGCAGTACTTC.

This chain links TRBV12-3 or TRBV12-4 with TRBJ2-3; D call uncertain. The CDR3 covers 11 residues. V was clipped by 3 bases and J by 4 bases, with 2 bases between them. CDR3 sequence: CASSFADTQYF. The CDR3 bases are TGTGCCAGCAGTTTTGCAGATACGCAGTATTTT.

The chain combines TRBV3-1 (or the pseudogene TRBV3-2) with TRBJ1-2; D gene uncertain. Germline V gene lookup returns CDR1 LGHDT and CDR2 YNNKEL (reference sequence). The CDR3 runs to 13 residues. Trimming stripped 4 bases from V and 0 bases from J, with 6 bases between. The CDR3 sequence: CASSRAANYGYTF. DNA of the CDR3: TGTGCCAGCAGCCGCGCGGCTAACTATGGCTACACCTTC.